Each of the 8 T cell receptor beta chains below was sequenced from the same sample in a study of long-term antiretroviral therapy in people with HIV. Survey-level resolution applied to immunoSEQ assay v3.0. Produced via immunoSEQ multiplex PCR; TCRdb's table is partial and in-frame only. The data contain about 30,000 clones, roughly 94% of them singletons. The sample here was unsorted PBMCs, taken 5.3 years after starting antiretroviral therapy. These receptors were taken from a man aged 50-59 years with HIV.

The V gene is TRBV5-4, the J gene TRBJ1-2, with TRBD1 matching over 11 bases. This CDR3 contains 17 residues. V shed 0 bases, J shed 0 bases, and the junction held 4 bases outside the gene matches. Germline CDR1 reads SGHNT; CDR2 reads YYREEE (reference sequence). CDR3 sequence: CASSLVGQGGSNYGYTF. CDR3 bases: TGTGCCAGCAGCTTGGTGGGACAGGGGGGATCTAACTATGGCTACACCTTC. Using reference TRBV5-4 and TRBJ1-2 for the parts outside the CDR3, the full variable domain is ETGVTQSPTHLIKTRGQQVTLRCSSQSGHNTVSWYQQALGQGPQFIFQYYREEENGRGNFPPRFSGLQFPNYSSELNVNALELDDSALYLCASSLVGQGGSNYGYTFGSGTRLTVV.

The chain recombines TRBV2 with TRBJ1-4, with TRBD1 as a possible D gene (6 bases). The CDR3 has 14 amino acids. V gave up 8 bases and J gave up 0 bases, with 10 bases separating them. Germline V lookup: CDR1 SNHLY, CDR2 FYNNEI. CDR3 nucleotide sequence: TGTGCCAGCCGAGGGGGGCCAACTAATGAAAAACTGTTTTTT. Its translation: CASRGGPTNEKLFF.

The chain links TRBV4-2 to TRBJ2-3; 8 bases align to TRBD2. This CDR3 contains 17 residues. Germline CDR1 reads LGHNA; CDR2 reads YNFKEQ. Unmatched junction bases numbered 11, after V lost 3 bases and J lost 3 bases. In DNA, the CDR3 is TGTGCCAGCAGCCAGGACAAAGCGGGGGTAGCAACAGATACGCAGTATTTT. Its protein product is CASSQDKAGVATDTQYF.

The V and J genes are TRBV15 and TRBJ2-5; TRBD1 aligns across 8 bases. The V gene's germline CDR1 is LNHNV and CDR2 YYDKDF (reference sequence). With V trimmed by 4 bases and J by 1 base, 5 bases remained unmatched. CDR3 size: 15 residues. DNA for the CDR3: TGTGCCACCAGCACTTACAGGGGGTCCCAAGAGACCCAGTACTTC. Translation gives CATSTYRGSQETQYF.

The chain recombines TRBV19 with TRBJ2-7, with 10 nucleotides matching TRBD1. CDR3 length: 14 amino acids. CDR1 is LNHDA and CDR2 is SQIVND in the germline V gene (reference sequence). J was trimmed by 5 bases and V by 3 bases; bases with no gene match: 4. This CDR3 is CASSMVGTGDEQYF. For the CDR3, the DNA is TGTGCCAGTAGTATGGTAGGGACAGGGGACGAGCAGTACTTC.

This chain uses TRBV6-1 with TRBJ1-5; D gene unclear. This CDR3 region has 16 residues. V was trimmed by 0 bases and J by 2 bases, leaving 11 bases between them. Germline-derived CDR1 and CDR2 are MNHNS and SASEGT. The CDR3 nucleotides are TGTGCCAGCAGTGAAGCTGGAGGCGTAGGCAATCAGCCCCAGCATTTT. This encodes CASSEAGGVGNQPQHF.

V and J are TRBV27 and TRBJ2-7, with 10 bases fitting TRBD2. The junction had 5 bases not matched to a gene; V was cut back by 5 bases and J by 7 bases. CDR3 length: 13 amino acids. CDR1 MNHEY and CDR2 SMNVEV come from the germline V gene (reference sequence). This CDR3 is CASSVPGLAEQYF. DNA for the CDR3: TGTGCCAGCAGTGTCCCGGGACTAGCGGAGCAGTACTTC.

The chain employs TRBV30 and TRBJ2-7; D uncertain. The V end lost 0 bases, the J end lost 0 bases, and 6 bases lay between the germline ends. This CDR3 region has 13 residues. Germline assignment: CDR1 GTSNPN and CDR2 SVGIG (reference sequence). Here the CDR3 DNA reads TGTGCCTGGAGTGTAAGTAGCTCCTACGAGCAGTACTTC. The encoded protein is CAWSVSSSYEQYF.